This passage covers 24 T cell receptor beta chains from one sample sequenced in a study of blood T cell repertoires in COVID-19. The protocol was immunoSEQ multiplex PCR, while the TCRdb copy is restricted to in-frame clones and leaves out a portion. The data contain around 130,000 clones, 84% of them seen just once; the ten biggest clones take up 12%. Sequencing was done on a sample of peripheral blood. These receptor sequences come from a woman aged 60-75 years with acute or convalescent COVID-19.

This rearrangement joins TRBV3-1 (or the pseudogene TRBV3-2) to TRBJ1-4; D ambiguous. Deletions cut 5 bases from V and 6 bases from J, with 10 bases between. In germline, CDR1 is LGHDT, CDR2 YNNKEL (reference sequence). The CDR3 consists of 13 residues. CDR3 loop: CASSGGPDEKLFF. The CDR3 region has the DNA TGTGCCAGCAGCGGAGGGCCGGATGAAAAACTGTTTTTT.

J is TRBJ1-1 and V is TRBV5-1; TRBD1 matches at 7 bases. Trimming at V came to 5 bases and at J to 0 bases, leaving 7 bases not matched to a gene. CDR1 is SGHRS, CDR2 YFSETQ, per germline. This CDR3 is 15 amino acids long. The CDR3, as DNA: TGCGCCAGCAGTACGACGGGACAGATGAACACTGAAGCTTTCTTT. Its translation: CASSTTGQMNTEAFF.

The V call is TRBV4-2, the J call TRBJ2-2; tentative D call: TRBD2 (6 bases). The CDR3 is 17 amino acids. Trimming removed 1 base at V and 2 bases at J, with 14 bases between. The germline gives CDR1 LGHNA, CDR2 YNFKEQ. CDR3 in DNA: TGTGCCAGCAGCCAAGCCCAGGGAGGTGGAAACACCGGGGAGCTGTTTTTT. Protein: CASSQAQGGGNTGELFF.

V usage is TRBV30 and J usage is TRBJ1-2; 8 bases line up with TRBD1. Germline-derived CDR1 and CDR2 are GTSNPN and SVGIG (reference sequence). The CDR3 loop spans 17 amino acids. Trimming removed 2 bases from V and 0 bases from J; junction bases left unmatched: 11. Written as DNA, the CDR3 is TGTGCCTGGAGTAAAGACAGGGGAGGGCTAGCTAACTATGGCTACACCTTC. Translation gives CAWSKDRGGLANYGYTF. Using reference TRBV30 and TRBJ1-2 for the parts outside the CDR3, the full variable domain is SQTIHQWPATLVQPVGSPLSLECTVEGTSNPNLYWYRQAAGRGLQLLFYSVGIGQISSEVPQNLSASRPQDRQFILSSKKLLLSDSGFYLCAWSKDRGGLANYGYTFGSGTRLTVV.

This clone was seen only once. This chain joins TRBV5-1 and TRBJ1-6; 7 nucleotides agree with TRBD1. Germline-derived CDR1 and CDR2 are SGHRS and YFSETQ. The CDR3 contains 14 residues. J gave up 13 bases and V 6 bases, and 13 bases lay outside the gene matches. The CDR3 nucleotides are TGCGCCAGCACCGATGGGACAGACCCTACCCCCCTCCACTTT. It is translated as CASTDGTDPTPLHF. The full variable domain, with the rest looked up from reference TRBV5-1 and TRBJ1-6, is KAGVTQTPRYLIKTRGQQVTLSCSPISGHRSVSWYQQTPGQGLQFLFEYFSETQRNKGNFPGRFSGRQFSNSRSEMNVSTLELGDSALYLCASTDGTDPTPLHFGNGTRLTVT.

The chain links TRBV27 to TRBJ1-2; D is undetermined. V lost 2 bases and J 4 bases, leaving 14 bases between the germline ends. The germline CDR1 and CDR2 sequences are MNHEY and SMNVEV (reference sequence). This CDR3 is built from 15 residues. The CDR3 spells CASSLAADGFYGYTF. CDR3 nucleotides: TGTGCCAGCAGTTTAGCGGCCGACGGTTTCTATGGCTACACCTTC.

The V gene is TRBV3-1 (or the pseudogene TRBV3-2), the J gene TRBJ2-5; 15 bases match TRBD2. V was pared by 4 bases and J by 4 bases, with 4 bases of the junction left unmatched. This CDR3 region has 16 residues. The germline V gene has CDR1 LGHDT and CDR2 YNNKEL (reference sequence). The CDR3 sequence is CASSPRTSGGAETQYF. The CDR3 DNA reads TGTGCCAGCAGCCCTCGGACTAGCGGGGGGGCAGAGACCCAGTACTTC.

The CDR3 DNA is TGTGCCAGCAGCCAAGATATGACTAGCGGGGGGTACAATGAGCAGTTCTTC. Protein sequence: CASSQDMTSGGYNEQFF. This chain connects TRBV3-1 (or the pseudogene TRBV3-2) to TRBJ2-1; 13 nucleotides align to TRBD2. Germline V gene data show CDR1 as LGHDT and CDR2 as YNNKEL (reference sequence). V lost 0 bases, J lost 4 bases, and 3 bases stayed unmatched. This CDR3 spans 17 amino acids.

The chain links TRBV7-9 to TRBJ2-7, with D possibly TRBD1 on 6 matching bases. The CDR3 runs to 14 residues. V lost 3 bases to trimming and J lost 2 bases, with 11 bases between them. CDR1 and CDR2 (germline): SEHNR, FQNEAQ (reference sequence). The CDR3 region is CASSFGTRTYEQYF. Written as DNA, the CDR3 is TGTGCCAGCAGCTTCGGGACACGGACCTACGAGCAGTACTTC.

The V call is TRBV3-1 (or the pseudogene TRBV3-2), the J call TRBJ2-5, with TRBD1 matching 9 bases. The V and J ends lost 4 bases and 5 bases, in that order; junction bases with no gene match: 8. The CDR3 runs 15 residues. CDR1 and CDR2 from the germline V gene are LGHDT and YNNKEL (reference sequence). The chain's CDR3 is CASSLGTGLGETQYF. As DNA, the CDR3 is TGTGCCAGCAGCCTCGGGACAGGGCTTGGGGAGACCCAGTACTTC.

The V and J genes are TRBV3-1 (or the pseudogene TRBV3-2) and TRBJ1-3; no clear D. Germline V gene data show CDR1 as LGHDT and CDR2 as YNNKEL (reference sequence). V lost 1 base and J 3 bases, leaving 7 bases between the germline ends. The CDR3 contains 14 residues. The CDR3 DNA is TGTGCCAGCAGCCAAGCGAGAGGTGGAAACACCATATATTTT. It translates to CASSQARGGNTIYF.

This chain connects TRBV6-5 to TRBJ1-2; TRBD1 is a possible D gene (5 bases). Germline CDR1 MNHEY, CDR2 SVGAGI. The CDR3 spans 15 residues. With 5 bases removed from V and 4 bases from J, the gap between germline ends came to 17 bases. For the CDR3, the DNA is TGTGCCAGCAGTCCCGCGGTAGGCAGGGCCTATGGCTACACCTTC. Translating gives CASSPAVGRAYGYTF.

The V gene is TRBV24-1, the J gene TRBJ2-3, with D maybe TRBD1 (6 bases). The CDR3 loop spans 15 amino acids. V gave up 6 bases and J gave up 6 bases, with 18 bases separating them. Per germline, CDR1 KGHDR and CDR2 SFDVKD. The CDR3 coding sequence is TGTGCCACCAGTCCCTCCGGGACATATGCGGATACGCAGTATTTT. It encodes CATSPSGTYADTQYF.

V and J are TRBV27 and TRBJ2-3, with D maybe TRBD2 (6 bases). The CDR3 runs 14 residues. Trimming shortened V by 7 bases and J by 1 base, and 12 bases separated the two germline ends. Germline assignment: CDR1 MNHEY and CDR2 SMNVEV (reference sequence). This CDR3 reads CASKRRDGTDTQYF. In DNA, the CDR3 is TGTGCCAGCAAGAGGAGGGACGGCACAGATACGCAGTATTTT.

V gene TRBV5-1 combines with J gene TRBJ1-2; 7 bases are shared with TRBD1. CDR1 is SGHRS and CDR2 is YFSETQ in the germline V gene. The trim removed 1 base at V and 7 bases at J, leaving 16 bases unmatched. The length of the CDR3 is 17 residues. The CDR3 reads CASSLTGVTLHWGGYTF. CDR3 DNA: TGCGCCAGCAGCTTGACAGGGGTCACGCTCCATTGGGGTGGCTACACCTTC.

The chain uses TRBV5-5 and TRBJ1-1; 9 nucleotides align to TRBD1. The CDR3 extends over 15 amino acids. CDR1 is SGHKS and CDR2 is YYEKEE in the germline V gene (reference sequence). J lost 7 bases, V lost 2 bases, and 9 bases had no gene match. DNA for the CDR3: TGTGCCAGCAGCTTACGGCCCGGGACAGGGTATGAAGCTTTCTTT. This translates into CASSLRPGTGYEAFF.

The J gene is TRBJ2-2, the V gene TRBV29-1, with D uncertain. The CDR3 loop spans 12 amino acids. From germline, CDR1 is SQVTM and CDR2 ANQGSEA. Between the trimmed V and J ends, which lost 2 bases and 5 bases, there was a span of 6 bases. The CDR3 loop is CSVEPTTGELFF. The CDR3, as DNA: TGCAGCGTTGAACCTACTACCGGGGAGCTGTTTTTT.

Only one count was recorded for this clone. The gene calls are TRBV6-5 and TRBJ1-4; TRBD1 is a possible D gene (6 bases). This CDR3 has 13 amino acids. V lost 10 bases and J 7 bases, leaving 16 bases between the germline ends. CDR1 and CDR2 from the germline V gene are MNHEY and SVGAGI. The CDR3 bases are TGTGCCACCTCGGCGGACAGCTTTGAAAAACTGTTTTTT. This sequence encodes CATSADSFEKLFF.

V and J are TRBV6-5 and TRBJ1-2; D not certain. The CDR3 sequence is 16 residues long. The V end was cut by 1 base, the J end by 7 bases, with 19 bases between. Germline V gene lookup returns CDR1 MNHEY and CDR2 SVGAGI. CDR3 in DNA: TGTGCCAGCAGTTACTATTCGGCCGGGATACTAAGTGGCTACACCTTC. Translated, it gives CASSYYSAGILSGYTF.

This clone has only one observation. The chain is built from TRBV18 and TRBJ1-1; D is perhaps TRBD1 (6 bases). With 3 bases removed from V and 2 bases from J, the gap between germline ends came to 10 bases. The germline CDR1 and CDR2 sequences are KGHSH and LQKENI. The CDR3 length is 14 residues. In DNA form, the CDR3 reads TGTGCCAGCTCACCTCGGACAGATAACACTGAAGCTTTCTTT. Translating gives CASSPRTDNTEAFF.

This sequence joins TRBV2 and TRBJ1-1, with D possibly being TRBD1 (6 bases). The CDR3 sequence is 14 residues long. V dropped 4 bases and J dropped 4 bases, with 13 bases sitting between them. The V gene's germline CDR1 is SNHLY and CDR2 FYNNEI. CDR3 sequence reads: CASSAGVLGTEAFF. The CDR3 DNA reads as TGTGCCAGCAGTGCAGGGGTCCTGGGCACTGAAGCTTTCTTT.

This clone appeared a few times. This chain links TRBV10-3 with TRBJ2-7, with 10 bases identical to TRBD1. The junction had 2 bases not matched to a gene; V was cut back by 11 bases and J by 4 bases. The germline V gene encodes CDR1 ENHRY and CDR2 SYGVKD. The CDR3 runs to 11 residues. Here the CDR3 reads CASGQGYEQYV. The CDR3 DNA reads TGTGCCTCGGGACAGGGGTACGAGCAGTACGTC.

V is TRBV15 and J is TRBJ2-3; 10 bases agree with TRBD2. CDR1 LNHNV and CDR2 YYDKDF come from the germline V gene (reference sequence). This CDR3 spans 16 amino acids. Germline trimming cut 3 bases from V and 5 bases from J; bases unmatched to any gene: 8. CDR3 amino acids: CATSSEMSGGVDTQYF. CDR3 in DNA: TGTGCCACCAGCAGCGAGATGAGCGGGGGGGTAGATACGCAGTATTTT.

This clone is a singleton in its sample. The CDR3 coding sequence is TGTGCCACCAGTGGATTCGGGGATTATGGCTACACCTTC. Amino acid sequence: CATSGFGDYGYTF. V is TRBV24-1 and J is TRBJ1-2; D not resolved. The CDR3 spans 13 residues. Looked up from germline, CDR1 is KGHDR and CDR2 is SFDVKD. Trimming took off 5 bases at V and 5 bases at J, with 11 bases between the two ends.